This T cell receptor (beta chain) is drawn from a study of shared clonotypes between healthy human individuals. Some clones are missing from TCRdb's copy, which holds only in-frame ones; the method was immunoSEQ multiplex PCR. The sample lists about 2.4 million clones, more than 80% seen once, with roughly 0.14% in the top ten. General study results and limits: Naive CD4 clonotypes were shared across a handful of donors at approximately 5.3%.

As regards this clone: Its cognate antigen is unknown.

The germline CDR1 and CDR2 sequences are SGHRS and YFSETQ. J gave up 6 bases and V 3 bases, and 12 bases lay outside the gene matches. This CDR3 has 17 residues. The receptor was isolated from a man aged 18 to 35 in good health. The sequencing input was naive CD4+ T cells sorted from blood. Subset: CD45RA+ positively selected. This rearrangement joins TRBV5-1 to TRBJ2-2, with 9 positions matching TRBD1. The CDR3 is CASSSSPGQGIAGELFF. CDR3 sequence (DNA): TGCGCCAGCAGCTCTTCGCCGGGACAGGGTATAGCCGGGGAGCTGTTTTTT.